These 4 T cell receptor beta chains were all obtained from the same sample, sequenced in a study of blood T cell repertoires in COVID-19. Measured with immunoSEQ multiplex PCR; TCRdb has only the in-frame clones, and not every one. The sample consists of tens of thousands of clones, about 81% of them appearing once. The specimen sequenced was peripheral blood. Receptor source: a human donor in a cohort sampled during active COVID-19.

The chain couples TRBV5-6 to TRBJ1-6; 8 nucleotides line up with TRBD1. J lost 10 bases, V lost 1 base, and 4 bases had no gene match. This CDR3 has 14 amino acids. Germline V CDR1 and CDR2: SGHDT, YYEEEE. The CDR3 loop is CASSLSTGGSPLHF. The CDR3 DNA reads TGTGCCAGCAGCTTGAGCACAGGGGGATCACCCCTCCACTTT.

In nucleotides, the CDR3 is TGTGCCACCAGCAGAGATCGAGGCTATGGCTACACCTTC. Its translation is CATSRDRGYGYTF. The chain employs TRBV15 and TRBJ1-2; D not certain. CDR1 LNHNV and CDR2 YYDKDF come from the germline V gene (reference sequence). V shed 0 bases and J shed 4 bases, with 6 bases lying between them. This CDR3 is 13 amino acids long.

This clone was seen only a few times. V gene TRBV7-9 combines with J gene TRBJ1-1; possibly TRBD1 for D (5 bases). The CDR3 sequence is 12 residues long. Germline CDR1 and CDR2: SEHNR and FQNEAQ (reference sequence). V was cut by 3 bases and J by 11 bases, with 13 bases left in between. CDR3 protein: CASSFKRGEAFF. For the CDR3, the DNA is TGTGCCAGCAGCTTCAAGCGGGGGGAGGCTTTCTTT.

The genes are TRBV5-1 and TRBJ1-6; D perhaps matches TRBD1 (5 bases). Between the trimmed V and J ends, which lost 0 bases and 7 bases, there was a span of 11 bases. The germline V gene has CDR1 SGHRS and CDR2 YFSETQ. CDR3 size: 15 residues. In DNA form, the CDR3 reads TGCGCCAGCAGCTTGGCTGCAGGGAAGAATTCACCCCTCCACTTT. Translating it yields CASSLAAGKNSPLHF.